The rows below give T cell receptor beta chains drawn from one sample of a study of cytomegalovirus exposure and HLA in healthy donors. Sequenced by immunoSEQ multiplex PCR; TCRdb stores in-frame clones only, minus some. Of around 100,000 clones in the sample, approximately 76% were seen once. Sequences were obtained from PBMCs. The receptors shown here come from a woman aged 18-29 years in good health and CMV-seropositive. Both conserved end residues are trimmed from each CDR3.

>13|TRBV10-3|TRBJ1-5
AISDPGYSNQPQH
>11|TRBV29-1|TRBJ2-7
SVGSSSPYEQY
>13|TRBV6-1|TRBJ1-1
ASSEGSQGTGRAF
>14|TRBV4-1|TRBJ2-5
ASSHWVGGRRETQY
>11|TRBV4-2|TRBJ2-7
ASSQEAGYEQY
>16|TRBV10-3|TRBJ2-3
AISEQREFSTSTDTQY
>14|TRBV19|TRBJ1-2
ASNSRAGAASYGYT
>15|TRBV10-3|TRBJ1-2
AISESGETGMIYGYT
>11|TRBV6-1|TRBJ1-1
ASRGGANTEAF
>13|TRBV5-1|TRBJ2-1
ASSPRSGSDNEQF
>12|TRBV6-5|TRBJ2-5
ASSYWEGEETQY
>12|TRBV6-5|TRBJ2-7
ASSYGTGAYEQY
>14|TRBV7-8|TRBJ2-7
ASSFETSGIFYEQY
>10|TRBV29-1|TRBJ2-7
SVGDRAYEQY
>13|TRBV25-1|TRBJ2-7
ASSDPREGLYEQY
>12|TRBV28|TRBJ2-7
ASRQAGRGRADT
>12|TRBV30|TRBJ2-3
AWSGGLEADTQY
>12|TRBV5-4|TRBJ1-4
ASSGQGSNEKLF
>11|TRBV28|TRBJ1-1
ASSRTENTEAF
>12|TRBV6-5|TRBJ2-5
ASRLLQGGETQY
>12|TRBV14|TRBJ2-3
ASSPRTVLDTQY
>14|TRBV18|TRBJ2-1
ASSPQAQGSGNEQF